This T cell receptor (beta chain) originates from a study of blood T cell repertoires in COVID-19. Germline trimming cut 0 bases from V and 9 bases from J; bases unmatched to any gene: 9. The CDR3 runs 15 residues. Germline loops: CDR1 SGHRS, CDR2 YFSETQ. Per the authors' pipeline: Using reference gene primer amplification, nucleated cell counts were estimated. Measured with immunoSEQ multiplex PCR; TCRdb has only the in-frame clones, and not every one. Clonal size and the V and J genes are those of that table, whereas D and trimming came from the DNA. The sample carries roughly 300,000 clones, roughly 85% recorded once.

Sequenced material: peripheral blood. The chain carries TRBV5-1 and TRBJ2-1; 7 nucleotides line up with TRBD2. This clonotype was sampled from a human donor in a cohort sampled during active COVID-19. CDR3 sequence: CASSLALSGAGEQFF. Here the CDR3 DNA reads TGCGCCAGCAGCTTGGCCCTAAGCGGGGCAGGTGAGCAGTTCTTC.